This T cell receptor beta chain appears in the sequencing data of a study of T cell clonotyping in hematopoietic cell transplantation. Findings and limits, study-wide: Few recipient clonotypes overlapped donors; over 95% were de novo at given depth. Graft donor and pretransplant recipient Inverse Simpson Index values predicted broader posttransplant TCR diversity. Recipient TCR diversity dropped after transplant; expanded clonotypes rose from day 30 to 180.

This clone was counted a few times. The antigen is undetermined. Assay used: immunoSEQ multiplex PCR; TCRdb lists only in-frame clones, some missing. The table has approximately 11,000 clones, approximately 51% seen once; the top ten hold approximately 12%. Blood collection times were about day -28 and days 30, 100, 180 posttransplant. The CDR3 sequence is 16 residues long. Germline loops: CDR1 SGHTA, CDR2 FQGTGA. V lost 4 bases and J lost 7; bases outside the gene matches: 9. The genes are TRBV7-3 and TRBJ2-1; 11 bases are a match to TRBD2. This TCR was sampled from a female patient between 50 and 60 years old who had an allogeneic stem cell transplant from an unrelated donor, so the T cells may come from the graft donor. Some clones in this sample may be carry-over from other donors' samples. The sample in question was peripheral blood mononuclear cells, obtained 100 days after allogeneic stem cell transplant. For the CDR3, the DNA is TGTGCCAGCAGCTCACTGACTAGCGGGGTAGGAAATGAGCAGTTCTTC. Translation gives CASSSLTSGVGNEQFF.